What follows are 27 T cell receptor beta chains derived from one specimen sequenced in a study of beta chain features in type 1 diabetes. The study reverse transcribed the entire isolated RNA, so it sequenced expressed TCRB transcripts. Assay: immunoSEQ multiplex PCR; the TCRdb copy retains only in-frame clones and omits some. The table includes some 150,000 clones, approximately 10% detected once. Sequencing was performed on central memory CD4+ T cells from blood. These receptors originate from a man aged 18 to 29 in good health.

The chain employs TRBV11-2 and TRBJ2-3, with TRBD1 as a possible D gene (5 bases). V was cut by 9 bases and J by 4 bases, with 8 bases left in between. Germline V gene lookup returns CDR1 SGHAT and CDR2 FQNNGV. CDR3 size: 11 residues. The chain's CDR3 is CASSRADTQYF. In nucleotides, the CDR3 is TGTGCCAGTTCCAGGGCAGATACGCAGTATTTT. Full variable domain (rest looked up from reference TRBV11-2 and TRBJ2-3): EAGVAQSPRYKIIEKRQSVAFWCNPISGHATLYWYQQILGQGPKLLIQFQNNGVVDDSQLPKDRFSAERLKGVDSTLKIQPAKLEDSAVYLCASSRADTQYFGPGTRLTVL.

This clone has more than one count but fewer than ten. The chain couples TRBV7-2 to TRBJ2-3, with no clear D. Germline V CDR1 and CDR2: SGHTA, FQGNSA. The CDR3 runs 14 residues. Trimming took 1 base from V and 4 from J, leaving 9 bases between them. CDR3 DNA: TGTGCCAGCAGCTTAGTAGGACCCCCAGATACGCAGTATTTT. This encodes CASSLVGPPDTQYF.

CDR3 coding DNA: TGTGCCAGCTCTGAGACATCGAACACCGGGGAGCTGTTTTTT. Protein product: CASSETSNTGELFF. The chain combines TRBV18 with TRBJ2-2; D gene uncertain. Germline CDR1 and CDR2: KGHSH and LQKENI. V gave up 6 bases and J gave up 0 bases, with 8 bases separating them. The CDR3 is made up of 14 amino acids.

This clone was counted between two and nine times. The chain combines TRBV7-2 with TRBJ2-7; 8 nucleotides line up with TRBD2. This CDR3 comprises 16 residues. V lost 0 bases, J lost 4 bases, and 8 bases stayed unmatched. Per germline, CDR1 SGHTA and CDR2 FQGNSA. The CDR3 region has the DNA TGTGCCAGCAGCTTAGCTGGCGGGGGGATCTCATACGAGCAGTACTTC. It yields the protein CASSLAGGGISYEQYF.

Details on this clone: The same CDR3 is also encoded by other DNA sequences in this sample. This chain connects TRBV7-2 to TRBJ2-3; D is possibly TRBD1 (5 bases). Germline V gene sequence: CDR1 SGHTA, CDR2 FQGNSA. The CDR3 is made up of 16 amino acids. Trimming stripped 0 bases from V and 1 base from J, with 11 bases between. DNA of the CDR3: TGTGCCAGCAGCTTAGCGCGGCAGGGTGGCACAGATACGCAGTATTTT. Translation: CASSLARQGGTDTQYF.

Only a few counts were recorded for this clone. This chain uses TRBV28 with TRBJ2-4; D gene ambiguous. The CDR3 contains 14 residues. With 6 bases removed from V and 3 bases from J, the gap between germline ends came to 12 bases. Germline lookup yields CDR1 MDHEN and CDR2 SYDVKM. This CDR3 reads CASSGSTVKNIQYF. DNA for the CDR3: TGTGCCAGCAGCGGGTCAACGGTCAAAAACATTCAGTACTTC. Using reference TRBV28 and TRBJ2-4 for the parts outside the CDR3, the full variable domain is DVKVTQSSRYLVKRTGEKVFLECVQDMDHENMFWYRQDPGLGLRLIYFSYDVKMKEKGDIPEGYSVSREKKERFSLILESASTNQTSMYLCASSGSTVKNIQYFGAGTRLSVL.

This clone has only one observation. The chain joins TRBV2 to TRBJ1-2; perhaps TRBD1 as D (5 bases). V lost 5 bases and J lost 0, with 13 bases in between. Germline V gives CDR1 SNHLY, CDR2 FYNNEI. The CDR3 loop spans 15 amino acids. CDR3 sequence: CASSRSTDANYGYTF. The CDR3 bases are TGTGCCAGCAGTCGATCGACAGACGCTAACTATGGCTACACCTTC.

This clone turned up a few times. The chain couples TRBV7-9 to TRBJ2-3; 7 nucleotides agree with TRBD1. The CDR3 is 15 amino acids. V was pared by 5 bases and J by 3 bases, with 8 bases of the junction left unmatched. The germline V gene encodes CDR1 SEHNR and CDR2 FQNEAQ (reference sequence). The CDR3 DNA sequence: TGTGCCAGCAGCGCAACAGGGGAGAGGACAGATACGCAGTATTTT. It codes for CASSATGERTDTQYF. Looking up the rest from reference TRBV7-9 and TRBJ2-3 gives the full variable domain: DTGVSQNPRHKITKRGQNVTFRCDPISEHNRLYWYRQTLGQGPEFLTYFQNEAQLEKSRLLSDRFSAERPKGSFSTLEIQRTEQGDSAMYLCASSATGERTDTQYFGPGTRLTVL.

This clone was observed a few times. The J gene is TRBJ2-3, the V gene TRBV6-5; TRBD2 might be the D (6 bases). V lost 4 bases to trimming and J lost 0 bases, with 11 bases between them. Germline V CDR1 and CDR2: MNHEY, SVGAGI. This CDR3 has 15 amino acids. CDR3 in DNA: TGTGCCAGCAGTTGGGACTCAAGAAGCACAGATACGCAGTATTTT. Translating it yields CASSWDSRSTDTQYF.

This clone was found a few times. The chain has TRBV18 and TRBJ2-7; no clear D gene. This CDR3 is built from 15 residues. V shed 6 bases and J shed 2 bases, with 17 bases lying between them. CDR1 is KGHSH, CDR2 LQKENI, per germline. CDR3 sequence reads: CASSQGDAGTYEQYF. In nucleotides, the CDR3 is TGTGCCAGCTCCCAAGGAGACGCCGGAACCTACGAGCAGTACTTC.

The chain is built from TRBV5-1 and TRBJ1-1; D not resolved. The CDR3 has 13 amino acids. Germline loops: CDR1 SGHRS, CDR2 YFSETQ. The V gene lost 4 bases and the J gene lost 4 bases, with 11 bases spanning the gap. CDR3 sequence: CASSTLGVTEAFF. For the CDR3, the DNA is TGCGCCAGCAGCACCCTGGGAGTCACTGAAGCTTTCTTT.

The chain couples TRBV6-5 to TRBJ1-1, with 7 bases matching TRBD1. V shed 6 bases and J 9 bases; nucleotides not matched to a gene: 7. The CDR3 has 12 residues. Germline CDR1 is MNHEY and CDR2 is SVGAGI. CDR3 sequence reads: CASSRQGGQAFF. The CDR3 region has the DNA TGTGCCAGCAGCCGACAGGGAGGCCAAGCTTTCTTT.

Only a few counts were recorded for this clone. Within the sample, other DNA sequences also encode this same CDR3. The CDR3 is CASSVVAGSYEQYF. Here the CDR3 DNA reads TGTGCCAGCAGCGTAGTGGCTGGGTCCTACGAGCAGTACTTC. The chain recombines TRBV9 with TRBJ2-7; no definite D call. The germline V gene has CDR1 SGDLS and CDR2 YYNGEE. The length of the CDR3 is 14 residues. V was cut by 0 bases and J by 1 base, with 8 bases left in between.

This clone showed up just a few times. The sample has other DNA sequences that encode this CDR3 too. As DNA, the CDR3 is TGTGCCATCAGTGAAGGATCCGAGACCCAGTACTTC. Protein: CAISEGSETQYF. The chain links TRBV10-3 to TRBJ2-5; no clear D gene. The CDR3 totals 12 residues. The V end was cut by 3 bases, the J end by 5 bases, with 7 bases between. Germline V lookup: CDR1 ENHRY, CDR2 SYGVKD.

This chain connects TRBV27 to TRBJ1-1; tentatively, D is TRBD1 (5 bases). Trimming took off 6 bases at V and 1 base at J, with 15 bases between the two ends. CDR3 length equals 15 residues. CDR1 MNHEY and CDR2 SMNVEV come from the germline V gene (reference sequence). DNA of the CDR3: TGTGCCAGCAGGCGGACACCCGCTGGGAACACTGAAGCTTTCTTT. It codes for CASRRTPAGNTEAFF.

The chain employs TRBV14 and TRBJ1-2, with D hard to call. CDR1 is SGHDN, CDR2 FVKESK, per germline. V was shortened by 8 bases and J by 2 bases, with 9 bases between the two germline ends. The CDR3 extends over 12 amino acids. As DNA, the CDR3 is TGTGCCAGCTCCTACAACAACTATGGCTACACCTTC. It yields the protein CASSYNNYGYTF.

This clone was counted between two and nine times. The CDR3 DNA reads as TGTGCCAGCAGCGTCCTTGGGGAACGAAGAAACACCATATATTTT. It codes for CASSVLGERRNTIYF. This chain connects TRBV9 to TRBJ1-3, with no clear D. The germline V and J ends were trimmed by 2 bases and 5 bases, with 14 bases remaining between them. This CDR3 is 15 amino acids long. Germline CDR1 and CDR2: SGDLS and YYNGEE.

There are a few counts of this clone. The chain couples TRBV19 to TRBJ2-1; D is unresolved. V was shortened by 3 bases and J by 4 bases, with 10 bases between the two germline ends. The CDR3 is 14 amino acids. Germline assignment: CDR1 LNHDA and CDR2 SQIVND (reference sequence). In nucleotides, the CDR3 is TGTGCCAGTAGTATCGGTCACCCATACAATGAGCAGTTCTTC. It specifies CASSIGHPYNEQFF.

A note on this clone: An end of the junction differs from the germline gene, which may be a read error. This chain joins TRBV7-7 and TRBJ2-2, with D perhaps TRBD1 (7 bases). Germline CDR1 SSHAT, CDR2 FNYEAQ (reference sequence). The CDR3 runs to 15 residues. Here the CDR3 reads CASSLGGGWTGELFF. CDR3 sequence (DNA): TGTGCTAGCAGCTTAGGAGGGGGCTGGACCGGGGAGCTGTTTTTT.

This clone came up many times. The chain uses TRBV29-1 and TRBJ1-1; possible D gene TRBD1, 6 bases. In germline, CDR1 is SQVTM, CDR2 ANQGSEA. Trimming pared 7 bases from V and 1 base from J, leaving 10 bases between. CDR3 length equals 12 residues. In nucleotides, the CDR3 is TGCAGCGGCGTACAGGGGAACACTGAAGCTTTCTTT. This translates into CSGVQGNTEAFF.

This clone was found a few times. The chain has TRBV10-3 and TRBJ1-6, with no clear D. CDR1 and CDR2 from the germline V gene are ENHRY and SYGVKD. This CDR3 is built from 15 residues. V gave up 2 bases and J gave up 3 bases, with 8 bases separating them. The CDR3 DNA is TGTGCCATCAGTGAGGGGAAGAGCTATAATTCACCCCTCCACTTT. Its translation is CAISEGKSYNSPLHF.

The chain carries TRBV9 and TRBJ1-5, with 7 bases matching TRBD1. The length of the CDR3 is 16 residues. The germline V gene encodes CDR1 SGDLS and CDR2 YYNGEE. V shed 0 bases, J shed 3 bases, and the junction held 6 bases outside the gene matches. CDR3 protein: CASSVGEGALNQPQHF. CDR3 nucleotide sequence: TGTGCCAGCAGCGTAGGTGAGGGGGCCCTCAATCAGCCCCAGCATTTT.

This chain connects TRBV4-1 to TRBJ2-3; D uncertain. Germline V gene data show CDR1 as MGHRA and CDR2 as YSYEKL. The V end was cut by 1 base, the J end by 2 bases, with 7 bases between. This CDR3 has 14 residues. Written as DNA, the CDR3 is TGCGCCAGCAGCCAAGGAAGCGCCACAGATACGCAGTATTTT. Translated, it gives CASSQGSATDTQYF.

This chain joins TRBV30 and TRBJ1-3, with D tentatively TRBD1 (5 bases). This CDR3 has 11 amino acids. Trimming shortened V by 4 bases and J by 6 bases, and 7 bases separated the two germline ends. CDR1 is GTSNPN, CDR2 SVGIG, per germline (reference sequence). This CDR3 is CAWTGKNTIYF. CDR3 sequence (DNA): TGTGCCTGGACAGGGAAAAACACCATATATTTT.

This clone showed up many times. CDR3 sequence reads: CSVAGGRGNTIYF. The DNA for the CDR3 is TGCAGCGTTGCAGGGGGTCGGGGAAACACCATATATTTT. This chain links TRBV29-1 with TRBJ1-3, with 7 bases that match TRBD1. Per germline, CDR1 SQVTM and CDR2 ANQGSEA. V lost 4 bases, J lost 4 bases, and 4 bases stayed unmatched. There are 13 residues in the CDR3.

This clone showed up just a few times. This sequence joins TRBV14 and TRBJ2-5, with D uncertain. Germline V gives CDR1 SGHDN, CDR2 FVKESK. The V end was cut by 0 bases, the J end by 7 bases, with 9 bases between. The CDR3 length is 13 residues. CDR3 in DNA: TGTGCCAGCAGCCAAGATAGAACCGGGACCCAGTACTTC. Residues: CASSQDRTGTQYF.

V is TRBV28 and J is TRBJ2-5; D may be TRBD1 (5 bases). Germline CDR1 reads MDHEN; CDR2 reads SYDVKM. V lost 2 bases and J lost 4, with 5 bases in between. The CDR3 spans 12 residues. CDR3 sequence (DNA): TGTGCCAGCAGTTTACAGGGAGAGACCCAGTACTTC. Its protein is CASSLQGETQYF.